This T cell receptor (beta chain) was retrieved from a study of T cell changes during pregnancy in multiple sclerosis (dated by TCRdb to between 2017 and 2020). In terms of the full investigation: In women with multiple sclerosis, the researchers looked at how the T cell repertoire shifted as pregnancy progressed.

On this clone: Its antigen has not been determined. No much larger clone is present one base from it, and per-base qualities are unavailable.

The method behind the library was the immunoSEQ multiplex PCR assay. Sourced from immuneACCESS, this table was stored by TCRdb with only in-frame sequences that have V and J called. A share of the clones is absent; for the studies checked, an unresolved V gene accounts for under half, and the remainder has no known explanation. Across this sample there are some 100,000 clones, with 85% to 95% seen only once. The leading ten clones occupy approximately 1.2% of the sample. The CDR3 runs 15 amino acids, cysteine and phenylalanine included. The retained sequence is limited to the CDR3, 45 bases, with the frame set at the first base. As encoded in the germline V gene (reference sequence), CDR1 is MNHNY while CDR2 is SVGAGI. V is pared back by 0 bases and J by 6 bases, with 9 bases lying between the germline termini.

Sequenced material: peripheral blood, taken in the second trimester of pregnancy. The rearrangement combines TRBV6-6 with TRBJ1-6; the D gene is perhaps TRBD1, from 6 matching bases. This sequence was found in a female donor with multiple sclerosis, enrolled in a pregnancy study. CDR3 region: CASSYSRGFNSPLHF. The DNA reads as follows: TGTGCCAGCAGTTACTCTAGGGGGTTTAATTCACCCCTCCACTTT.